This T cell receptor (beta chain) was sequenced in a study of T cell responses to AZD1222 COVID-19 vaccine. This clone has just a few counts. TCRdb's copy holds only in-frame clones and misses some; the assay was immunoSEQ multiplex PCR. The sample has 100,000 to 150,000 clones; around 90% are singletons. The receptor was isolated from an adult in good health. Here the sequenced sample was peripheral blood, taken on day 0 of MenACWY control vaccination.

CDR3 sequence reads: CASSQEGQIVRGYTF. The CDR3 bases are TGTGCCAGCAGCCAAGAGGGACAGATAGTGAGGGGCTACACCTTC. This rearrangement joins TRBV3-1 (or the pseudogene TRBV3-2) to TRBJ1-2; the match to TRBD1 covers 7 bases. This CDR3 region has 15 residues. The junction had 9 bases not matched to a gene; V was cut back by 0 bases and J by 8 bases. Per the germline V gene, CDR1 is LGHDT and CDR2 is YNNKEL (reference sequence).